One and the same sample provided the 30 T cell receptor beta chains below, sequenced in a study of OX40 agonist ivuxolimab in advanced cancers. Generated by immunoSEQ multiplex PCR, the TCRdb table keeps only in-frame clones and is missing some. The sample has tens of thousands of clones; 90% are singletons. The sequencing used CD4+ or CD8+ T cells sorted from blood, collected in a trial of the OX40 agonist ivuxolimab. All receptors come from an adult with an advanced solid tumor such as melanoma, head and neck, liver or kidney cancer.

CDR3: CASSQFLEETQYF. Here the CDR3 DNA reads TGTGCCAGCAGCCAGTTCCTAGAAGAGACCCAGTACTTC. The rearrangement uses TRBV14 and TRBJ2-5; D is uncertain. Between the trimmed V and J ends, which lost 3 bases and 3 bases, there was a span of 8 bases. This CDR3 has 13 amino acids. Germline V gene data show CDR1 as SGHDN and CDR2 as FVKESK.

This clone appeared a few times. V and J are TRBV7-9 and TRBJ1-4; no clear D gene. V was pared by 6 bases and J by 0 bases, with 8 bases between. The CDR3 contains 14 residues. Germline CDR1 and CDR2: SEHNR and FQNEAQ (reference sequence). CDR3 residues: CASRKDATNEKLFF. In nucleotides, the CDR3 is TGTGCCAGCAGGAAGGACGCAACTAATGAAAAACTGTTTTTT.

CDR3: CASSPRPGGTEAFF. In nucleotides, the CDR3 is TGTGCCAGCAGCCCCCGGCCCGGGGGCACTGAAGCTTTCTTT. The rearrangement joins TRBV7-3 to TRBJ1-1; D perhaps matches TRBD1 (5 bases). The length of the CDR3 is 14 residues. Trimming shortened V by 5 bases and J by 4 bases, and 14 bases separated the two germline ends. Germline-derived CDR1 and CDR2 are SGHTA and FQGTGA.

J is TRBJ1-1 and V is TRBV10-3; 10 positions agree with TRBD1. The CDR3 totals 13 residues. Unmatched junction bases numbered 2, after V lost 7 bases and J lost 3 bases. The V gene's germline CDR1 is ENHRY and CDR2 SYGVKD. Written as DNA, the CDR3 is TGTGCCATCAAAGGGACAGGGGACACTGAAGCTTTCTTT. It translates to CAIKGTGDTEAFF.

On this clone: One end of the junction varies from germline; a read error may be responsible. The rearrangement joins TRBV5-1 to TRBJ1-3, with D perhaps matching TRBD1 (5 bases). This CDR3 is built from 15 residues. Germline CDR1 reads SGHRS; CDR2 reads YFSETQ. The CDR3 sequence: CASRLEWGSIDTIYF. CDR3 bases: TGCGCCAGCAGGTTGGAATGGGGCTCTATAGACACCATATATTTT.

The CDR3: CASSDGPAGGTEAFF. The CDR3 DNA reads as TGTGCCAGTAGCGACGGGCCGGCGGGCGGAACTGAAGCTTTCTTT. The chain is built from TRBV19 and TRBJ1-1, with no clear D. Trimming removed 6 bases at V and 5 bases at J, with 19 bases between. Germline V gene lookup returns CDR1 LNHDA and CDR2 SQIVND (reference sequence). CDR3 length: 15 amino acids.

Here the CDR3 DNA reads TGTGCCTGCGGAGACTGGTCTGGAAACACCATATATTTT. Residues: CACGDWSGNTIYF. J is TRBJ1-3 and V is TRBV30, with D uncertain. CDR1 is GTSNPN, CDR2 SVGIG, per germline (reference sequence). CDR3 length: 13 residues. V dropped 6 bases and J dropped 1 base, with 10 bases sitting between them.

The V gene is TRBV5-1, the J gene TRBJ2-2, with D possibly being TRBD2 (5 bases). The CDR3 runs to 17 residues. V lost 2 bases and J 6 bases, leaving 20 bases between the germline ends. Germline values: CDR1 SGHRS, CDR2 YFSETQ. The CDR3 nucleotides read TGCGCCAGCAGCTTTTTCTTGGGAGCCCCTTCGCCCGGGGAGCTGTTTTTT. Translated, it gives CASSFFLGAPSPGELFF.

The genes are TRBV19 and TRBJ1-2; D unresolved. This CDR3 region has 15 residues. Trimming shortened V by 0 bases and J by 4 bases, and 12 bases separated the two germline ends. CDR1 LNHDA and CDR2 SQIVND come from the germline V gene (reference sequence). The DNA for the CDR3 is TGTGCCAGTAGTATAGATTTGGGCCAAACCTATGGCTACACCTTC. Translated, it gives CASSIDLGQTYGYTF.

This clone was seen a single time. The chain has TRBV6-5 and TRBJ1-6; TRBD1 might be the D (5 bases). The CDR3 has 16 amino acids. The ends were cut back, 2 bases at V and 7 bases at J, with 15 bases in the middle. CDR1 is MNHEY and CDR2 is SVGAGI in the germline V gene. The CDR3 nucleotides read TGTGCCAGCAGTTACGAGGCAGGGAGGGGAAATTCACCCCTCCACTTT. Protein: CASSYEAGRGNSPLHF.

The chain employs TRBV5-1 and TRBJ2-7, with D possibly matching TRBD2 (7 bases). Germline V gene data show CDR1 as SGHRS and CDR2 as YFSETQ. The CDR3 runs to 15 residues. Trimming cost V 2 bases and J 2 bases, with 14 bases left between them. The CDR3 sequence is CASSFDGGATYEQYF. CDR3 in DNA: TGCGCCAGCAGCTTTGATGGGGGGGCGACCTACGAGCAGTACTTC.

The rearrangement uses TRBV5-1 and TRBJ2-5; TRBD1 aligns across 7 bases. Unmatched junction bases numbered 6, after V lost 1 base and J lost 3 bases. This CDR3 has 15 residues. Germline V CDR1 and CDR2: SGHRS, YFSETQ. The CDR3 bases are TGCGCCAGCAGCTTGTTTGACAGGGATAAAGAGACCCAGTACTTC. It yields the protein CASSLFDRDKETQYF.

The chain joins TRBV7-2 to TRBJ1-3; the D gene is possibly TRBD1 (5 bases). Germline CDR1 is SGHTA and CDR2 is FQGNSA. V lost 5 bases, J lost 10 bases, and 9 bases lay in between. The CDR3 runs 11 residues. The CDR3 DNA follows: TGTGCCAGCAGCCCCGGGGGGACCATATATTTT. It is translated as CASSPGGTIYF.

This chain links TRBV6-5 with TRBJ1-5; D is unclear. Germline lookup yields CDR1 MNHEY and CDR2 SVGAGI. V was shortened by 6 bases and J by 7 bases, with 10 bases between the two germline ends. The CDR3 consists of 12 residues. CDR3 DNA: TGTGCCAGCAGCCTGGTGGGACAGCCCCAGCATTTT. Translation: CASSLVGQPQHF.

As concerns this clone: A junction end diverges from the germline sequence, so it may reflect a read error. The genes are TRBV5-1 and TRBJ1-6; 7 positions match TRBD1. CDR3 length: 15 amino acids. Germline lookup yields CDR1 SGHRS and CDR2 YFSETQ. In nucleotides, the CDR3 is TGTGCCAGCAGCTTGGTTGGGACAGTCAATTCACCCCTCCACTTT. It specifies CASSLVGTVNSPLHF. The entire variable domain, with the rest obtained from reference TRBV5-1 and TRBJ1-6, is as follows: KAGVTQTPRYLIKTRGQQVTLSCSPISGHRSVSWYQQTPGQGLQFLFEYFSETQRNKGNFPGRFSGRQFSNSRSEMNVSTLELGDSALYLCASSLVGTVNSPLHFGNGTRLTVT.

This chain connects TRBV5-5 to TRBJ2-1, with D perhaps TRBD1 (5 bases). V lost 4 bases to trimming and J lost 1 base, with 12 bases between them. The CDR3 extends over 15 amino acids. The germline V gene encodes CDR1 SGHKS and CDR2 YYEKEE (reference sequence). Written as DNA, the CDR3 is TGTGCCAGCAGCCCCGCACAGGTATCCTACAATGAGCAGTTCTTC. This gives the protein CASSPAQVSYNEQFF.

The genes are TRBV10-2 and TRBJ1-3, with D unclear. The CDR3 contains 11 residues. CDR1 is WSHSY and CDR2 is SAAADI in the germline V gene. V lost 10 bases, J lost 2 bases, and 6 bases lay in between. The CDR3 protein is CAISTGNTIYF. As DNA, the CDR3 is TGCGCCATCTCGACTGGAAACACCATATATTTT.

This clone showed up just a few times. The CDR3: CATSRDIDRYKRGGYTF. DNA for the CDR3: TGTGCCACCAGCAGAGATATAGATAGATACAAAAGAGGAGGCTACACCTTC. The chain employs TRBV15 and TRBJ1-2, with D unclear. From germline, CDR1 is LNHNV and CDR2 YYDKDF (reference sequence). The CDR3 spans 17 residues. With 0 bases removed from V and 8 bases from J, the gap between germline ends came to 22 bases.

The chain links TRBV11-2 to TRBJ2-6, with D unclear. Germline assignment: CDR1 SGHAT and CDR2 FQNNGV. The length of the CDR3 is 14 residues. V gave up 7 bases and J gave up 2 bases, with 9 bases separating them. The CDR3 DNA reads as TGTGCCAGCATTCCTCTAGCTGGGGCCAACGTCCTGACTTTC. It codes for CASIPLAGANVLTF. Combining the CDR3 with reference TRBV11-2 and TRBJ2-6 gives the whole variable domain EAGVAQSPRYKIIEKRQSVAFWCNPISGHATLYWYQQILGQGPKLLIQFQNNGVVDDSQLPKDRFSAERLKGVDSTLKIQPAKLEDSAVYLCASIPLAGANVLTFGAGSRLTVL.

V is TRBV5-1 and J is TRBJ2-5; 8 nucleotides agree with TRBD1. The germline V gene has CDR1 SGHRS and CDR2 YFSETQ. The CDR3 contains 15 residues. After removal of 4 bases from V and 3 bases from J, the junction contained 8 bases not matched to a gene. The CDR3 sequence: CASSPAATGEETQYF. The CDR3 DNA reads as TGCGCCAGCAGCCCGGCAGCGACAGGGGAAGAGACCCAGTACTTC. Full variable domain (missing parts from reference TRBV5-1 and TRBJ2-5): KAGVTQTPRYLIKTRGQQVTLSCSPISGHRSVSWYQQTPGQGLQFLFEYFSETQRNKGNFPGRFSGRQFSNSRSEMNVSTLELGDSALYLCASSPAATGEETQYFGPGTRLLVL.

The chain combines TRBV7-8 with TRBJ2-5; D possibly corresponds to TRBD2 (7 bases). Germline V gene data show CDR1 as SGHVS and CDR2 as FQNEAQ. The germline V and J ends were trimmed by 2 bases and 5 bases, with 24 bases remaining between them. The CDR3 is 18 residues long. CDR3 in DNA: TGTGCCAGCAGCTTAAGGGCGGGGGCAGGGGTCATCGGGGAGACCCAGTACTTC. Translated: CASSLRAGAGVIGETQYF.

J is TRBJ1-6 and V is TRBV6-1, with TRBD1 matching 7 bases. J gave up 7 bases and V 6 bases, and 9 bases lay outside the gene matches. Germline V gives CDR1 MNHNS, CDR2 SASEGT. This CDR3 is 15 amino acids long. The CDR3 nucleotides read TGTGCCAGCAGACTCGACAGGGCGAAGAATTCACCCCTCCACTTT. It encodes CASRLDRAKNSPLHF.

This clone showed up just once. V is TRBV28 and J is TRBJ1-2; D unresolved. Germline CDR1 is MDHEN and CDR2 is SYDVKM. The length of the CDR3 is 12 residues. Trimming shortened V by 3 bases and J by 2 bases, and 4 bases separated the two germline ends. CDR3 amino acids: CASSFYNYGYTF. In DNA form, the CDR3 reads TGTGCCAGCAGTTTTTACAACTATGGCTACACCTTC.

This clone was picked up one time. DNA for the CDR3: TGTGCCAGCATCCTCGCCAGGGGCACGTTTGGCTACACCTTC. It codes for CASILARGTFGYTF. This chain links TRBV2 with TRBJ1-2; maybe TRBD1 (6 bases). Germline V lookup: CDR1 SNHLY, CDR2 FYNNEI. This CDR3 is built from 14 residues. Deletions cut 7 bases from V and 7 bases from J, with 19 bases between.

The gene calls are TRBV28 and TRBJ1-3, with D possibly being TRBD1 (5 bases). CDR1 and CDR2 (germline): MDHEN, SYDVKM. V dropped 4 bases and J dropped 0 bases, with 19 bases sitting between them. This CDR3 spans 18 amino acids. The DNA for the CDR3 is TGTGCCAGCAGTTCCGGGGGAAGGATAACGGGCTCTGGAAACACCATATATTTT. It is translated as CASSSGGRITGSGNTIYF.

The chain combines TRBV30 with TRBJ2-5; the match to TRBD2 covers 9 bases. Germline CDR1 is GTSNPN and CDR2 is SVGIG (reference sequence). The CDR3 has 15 amino acids. The V and J ends lost 1 base and 4 bases, in that order; junction bases with no gene match: 7. DNA of the CDR3: TGTGCCTGGAGTGGGGCGGGAGGGGGCGGAGAGACCCAGTACTTC. Translated, it gives CAWSGAGGGGETQYF.

V gene TRBV28 combines with J gene TRBJ1-5, with 9 bases matching TRBD1. The junction had 7 bases not matched to a gene; V was cut back by 7 bases and J by 6 bases. Germline CDR1 MDHEN, CDR2 SYDVKM. The CDR3 runs 14 residues. CDR3 sequence: CASTIQGAVQPQHF. CDR3 DNA sequence: TGTGCCAGCACTATACAGGGGGCAGTTCAGCCCCAGCATTTT. The full variable domain, in which reference TRBV28 and TRBJ1-5 provide the parts outside the CDR3, is DVKVTQSSRYLVKRTGEKVFLECVQDMDHENMFWYRQDPGLGLRLIYFSYDVKMKEKGDIPEGYSVSREKKERFSLILESASTNQTSMYLCASTIQGAVQPQHFGDGTRLSIL.

Only one count was recorded for this clone. This rearrangement joins TRBV10-1 to TRBJ2-3; perhaps TRBD1 as D (5 bases). Trimming stripped 4 bases from V and 1 base from J, with 12 bases between. The germline CDR1 and CDR2 sequences are WNHNN and SYGVQD (reference sequence). The CDR3 has 15 amino acids. CDR3 loop: CASSGRVGGTDTQYF. The CDR3 DNA reads as TGCGCCAGCAGTGGCAGGGTTGGGGGCACAGATACGCAGTATTTT.

This chain joins TRBV28 and TRBJ2-5; TRBD2 aligns across 11 bases. CDR1 and CDR2 (germline): MDHEN, SYDVKM. CDR3 length equals 16 residues. Unmatched junction bases numbered 5, after V lost 3 bases and J lost 2 bases. CDR3 region: CASSLDLAGGQETQYF. The CDR3 DNA is TGTGCCAGCAGTTTGGACCTAGCGGGGGGACAAGAGACCCAGTACTTC. Supplemented by reference TRBV28 and TRBJ2-5, the full variable domain reads DVKVTQSSRYLVKRTGEKVFLECVQDMDHENMFWYRQDPGLGLRLIYFSYDVKMKEKGDIPEGYSVSREKKERFSLILESASTNQTSMYLCASSLDLAGGQETQYFGPGTRLLVL.

This chain joins TRBV18 and TRBJ1-4; D may be TRBD1 (5 bases). V gave up 6 bases and J gave up 8 bases, with 13 bases separating them. The length of the CDR3 is 13 residues. The germline V gene has CDR1 KGHSH and CDR2 LQKENI. The DNA of the CDR3 is TGTGCCAGCTCCCCGGAACAGGCGGAAAAACTGTTTTTT. Translated: CASSPEQAEKLFF.